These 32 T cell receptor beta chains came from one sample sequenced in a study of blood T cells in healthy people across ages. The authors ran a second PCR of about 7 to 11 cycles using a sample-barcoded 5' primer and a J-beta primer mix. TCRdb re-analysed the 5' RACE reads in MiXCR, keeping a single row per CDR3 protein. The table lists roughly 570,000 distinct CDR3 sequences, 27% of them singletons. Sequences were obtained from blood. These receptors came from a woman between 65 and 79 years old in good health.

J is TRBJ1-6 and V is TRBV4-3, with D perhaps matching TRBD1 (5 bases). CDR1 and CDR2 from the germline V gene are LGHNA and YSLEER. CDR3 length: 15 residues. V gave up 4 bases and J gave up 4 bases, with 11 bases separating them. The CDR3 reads CASSRDRAYNSPLHF. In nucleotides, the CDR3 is TGCGCCAGCAGCCGGGACCGAGCGTATAATTCACCCCTCCACTTT.

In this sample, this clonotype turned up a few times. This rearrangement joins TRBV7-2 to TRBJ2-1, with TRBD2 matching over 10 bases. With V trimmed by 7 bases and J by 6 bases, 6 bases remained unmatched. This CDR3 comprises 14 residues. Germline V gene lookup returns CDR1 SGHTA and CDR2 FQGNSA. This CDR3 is CASTRERGGNEQFF. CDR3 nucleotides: TGTGCCAGCACCCGTGAGCGGGGGGGCAATGAGCAGTTCTTC.

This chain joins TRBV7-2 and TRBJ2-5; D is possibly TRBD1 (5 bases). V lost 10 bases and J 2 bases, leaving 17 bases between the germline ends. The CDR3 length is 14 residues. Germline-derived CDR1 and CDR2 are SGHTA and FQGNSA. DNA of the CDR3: TGTGCCACCGAGGCAGGGAACGGACAAGAGACCCAGTACTTC. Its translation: CATEAGNGQETQYF.

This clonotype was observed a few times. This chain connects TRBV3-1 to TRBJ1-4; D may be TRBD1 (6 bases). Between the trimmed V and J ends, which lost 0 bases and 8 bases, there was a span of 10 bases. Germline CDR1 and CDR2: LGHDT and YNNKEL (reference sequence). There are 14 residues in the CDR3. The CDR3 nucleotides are TGTGCCAGCAGCCAAGATTTGGGGGCGGAAAAACTGTTTTTT. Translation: CASSQDLGAEKLFF.

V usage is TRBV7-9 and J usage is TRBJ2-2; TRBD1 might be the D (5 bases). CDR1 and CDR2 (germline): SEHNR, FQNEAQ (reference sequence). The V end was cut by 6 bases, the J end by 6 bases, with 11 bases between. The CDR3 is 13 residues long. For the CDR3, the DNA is TGTGCCAGCAGACTAAGGGGCGCCGGGGAGCTGTTTTTT. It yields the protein CASRLRGAGELFF.

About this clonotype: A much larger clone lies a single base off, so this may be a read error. The CDR3: CVSSPGDYNEQFF. CDR3 bases: TGTGTCAGCAGCCCCGGGGACTACAATGAGCAGTTCTTC. The rearrangement joins TRBV6-2 or TRBV6-3 to TRBJ2-5; a weak D match, TRBD2 (5 bases). The DNA end is a closer match to TRBJ2-1, so the J assignment may be wrong. The CDR3 sequence is 13 residues long. Germline CDR1 is MNHEY and CDR2 is SVGEGT.

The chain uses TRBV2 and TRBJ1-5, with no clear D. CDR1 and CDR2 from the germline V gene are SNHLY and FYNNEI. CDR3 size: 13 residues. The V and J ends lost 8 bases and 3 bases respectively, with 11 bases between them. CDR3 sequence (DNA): TGTGCCAGCGCCGACATTTCCAATCAGCCCCAGCATTTT. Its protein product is CASADISNQPQHF.

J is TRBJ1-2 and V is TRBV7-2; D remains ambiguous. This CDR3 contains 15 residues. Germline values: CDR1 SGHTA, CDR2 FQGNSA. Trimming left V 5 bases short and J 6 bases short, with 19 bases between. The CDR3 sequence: CASSRPQLGRDGYTF. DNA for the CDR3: TGTGCCAGCAGCCGCCCCCAATTGGGAAGGGATGGCTACACCTTC.

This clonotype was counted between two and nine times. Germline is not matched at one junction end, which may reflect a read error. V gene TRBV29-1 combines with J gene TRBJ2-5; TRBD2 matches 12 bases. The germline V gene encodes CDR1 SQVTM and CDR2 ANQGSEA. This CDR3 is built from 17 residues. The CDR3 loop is CSVDGLAGGPRYNEQLF. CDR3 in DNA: TGCAGCGTTGACGGGCTAGCGGGGGGGCCCAGATACAATGAGCAGCTCTTC.

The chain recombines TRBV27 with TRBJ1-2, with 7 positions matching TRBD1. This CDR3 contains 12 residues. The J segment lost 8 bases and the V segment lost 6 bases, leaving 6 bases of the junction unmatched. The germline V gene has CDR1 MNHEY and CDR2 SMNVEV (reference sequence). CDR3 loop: CASSHGTEGYTF. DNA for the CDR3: TGTGCCAGCAGCCACGGGACAGAAGGCTACACCTTC.

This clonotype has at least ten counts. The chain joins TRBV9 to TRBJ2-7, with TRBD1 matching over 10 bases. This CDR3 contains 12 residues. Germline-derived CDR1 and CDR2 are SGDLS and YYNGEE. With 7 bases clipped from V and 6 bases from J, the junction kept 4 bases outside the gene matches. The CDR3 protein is CASGTGVSEQYF. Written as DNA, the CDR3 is TGTGCCAGCGGGACAGGGGTATCCGAGCAGTACTTC. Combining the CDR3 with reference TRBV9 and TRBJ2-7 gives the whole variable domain DSGVTQTPKHLITATGQRVTLRCSPRSGDLSVYWYQQSLDQGLQFLIQYYNGEERAKGNILERFSAQQFPDLHSELNLSSLELGDSALYFCASGTGVSEQYFGPGTRLTVT.

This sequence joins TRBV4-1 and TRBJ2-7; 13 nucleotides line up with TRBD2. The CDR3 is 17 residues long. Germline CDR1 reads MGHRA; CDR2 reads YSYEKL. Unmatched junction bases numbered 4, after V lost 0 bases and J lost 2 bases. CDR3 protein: CASSQERTSGGTYEQYF. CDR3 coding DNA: TGCGCCAGCAGCCAAGAGAGGACTAGCGGGGGAACCTACGAGCAGTACTTC.

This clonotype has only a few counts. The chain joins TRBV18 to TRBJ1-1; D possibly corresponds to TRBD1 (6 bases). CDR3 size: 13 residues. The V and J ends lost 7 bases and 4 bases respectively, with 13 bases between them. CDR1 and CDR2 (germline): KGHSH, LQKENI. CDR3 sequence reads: CASYRQEVTEAFF. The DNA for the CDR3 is TGTGCCAGCTATCGACAGGAGGTCACTGAAGCTTTCTTT. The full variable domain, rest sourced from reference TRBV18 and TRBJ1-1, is NAGVMQNPRHLVRRRGQEARLRCSPMKGHSHVYWYRQLPEEGLKFMVYLQKENIIDESGMPKERFSAEFPKEGPSILRIQQVVRGDSAAYFCASYRQEVTEAFFGQGTRLTVV.

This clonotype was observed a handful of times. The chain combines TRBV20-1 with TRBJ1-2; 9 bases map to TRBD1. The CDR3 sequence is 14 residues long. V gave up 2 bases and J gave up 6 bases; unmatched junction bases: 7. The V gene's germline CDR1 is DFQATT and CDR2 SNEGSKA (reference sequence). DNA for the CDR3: TGCAGTGCTAGATTTACAGGGGGCTACCATGGCTACACCTTC. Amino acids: CSARFTGGYHGYTF.

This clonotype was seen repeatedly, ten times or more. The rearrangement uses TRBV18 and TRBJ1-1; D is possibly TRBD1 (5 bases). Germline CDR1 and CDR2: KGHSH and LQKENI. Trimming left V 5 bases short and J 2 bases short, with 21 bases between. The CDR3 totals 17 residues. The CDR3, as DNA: TGTGCCAGCTCATCCCGTTCTTCGGGGGGAGCAAACACTGAAGCTTTCTTT. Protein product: CASSSRSSGGANTEAFF.

The CDR3 spells CAISALGQLGSPLHF. CDR3 nucleotides: TGTGCCATCAGTGCTTTGGGACAGCTTGGGTCACCCCTCCACTTT. The chain is built from TRBV10-3 and TRBJ1-6; 7 positions match TRBD1. Germline CDR1 is ENHRY and CDR2 is SYGVKD. V trimming: 4 bases; J trimming: 10 bases; junction bases outside the gene matches: 10. The CDR3 covers 15 residues.

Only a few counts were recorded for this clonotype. The CDR3, as DNA: TGTGCCAGCAGCTTACAGACTAGCGGTGCCTACAATGAGCAGTTCTTC. Encoded protein: CASSLQTSGAYNEQFF. The J gene is TRBJ2-1, the V gene TRBV7-9; the match to TRBD2 covers 9 bases. With 2 bases clipped from V and 2 bases from J, the junction kept 4 bases outside the gene matches. The V gene's germline CDR1 is SEHNR and CDR2 FQNEAQ (reference sequence). The CDR3 covers 16 residues.

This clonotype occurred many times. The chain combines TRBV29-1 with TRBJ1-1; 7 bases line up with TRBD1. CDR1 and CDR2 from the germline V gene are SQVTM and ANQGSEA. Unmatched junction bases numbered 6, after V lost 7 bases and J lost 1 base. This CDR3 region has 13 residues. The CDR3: CSAYRGANTEAFF. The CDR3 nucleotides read TGCAGCGCATACAGGGGTGCGAACACTGAAGCTTTCTTT.

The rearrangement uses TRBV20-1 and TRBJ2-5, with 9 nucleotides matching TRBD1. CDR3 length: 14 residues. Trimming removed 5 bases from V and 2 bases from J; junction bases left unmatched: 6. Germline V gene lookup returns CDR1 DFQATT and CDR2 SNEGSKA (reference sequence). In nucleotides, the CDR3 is TGCAGTGCTCCAACCGGACAGGGGCAAGAGACCCAGTACTTC. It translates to CSAPTGQGQETQYF.

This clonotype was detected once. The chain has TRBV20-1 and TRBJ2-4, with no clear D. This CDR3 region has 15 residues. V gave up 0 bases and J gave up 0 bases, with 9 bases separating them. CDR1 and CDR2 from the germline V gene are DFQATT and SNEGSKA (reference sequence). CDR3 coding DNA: TGCAGTGCTAGAGATTTCCTAAGAGCCAAAAACATTCAGTACTTC. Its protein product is CSARDFLRAKNIQYF.

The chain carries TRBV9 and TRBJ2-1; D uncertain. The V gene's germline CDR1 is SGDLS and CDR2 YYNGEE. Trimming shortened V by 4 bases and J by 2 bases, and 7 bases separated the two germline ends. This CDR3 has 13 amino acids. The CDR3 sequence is CASSSRPYNEQFF. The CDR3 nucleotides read TGTGCCAGCAGCTCCCGTCCCTACAATGAGCAGTTCTTC.

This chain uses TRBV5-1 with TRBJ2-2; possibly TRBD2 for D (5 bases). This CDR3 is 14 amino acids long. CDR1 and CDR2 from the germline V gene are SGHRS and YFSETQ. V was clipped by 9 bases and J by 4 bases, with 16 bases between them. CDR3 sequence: CATEKTGSTGELFF. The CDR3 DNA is TGCGCCACCGAAAAGACGGGGAGCACCGGGGAGCTGTTTTTT.

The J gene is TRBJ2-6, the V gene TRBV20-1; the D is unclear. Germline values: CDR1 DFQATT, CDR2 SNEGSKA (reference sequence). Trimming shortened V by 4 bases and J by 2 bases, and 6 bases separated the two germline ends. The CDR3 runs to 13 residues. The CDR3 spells CSAISPGANVLTF. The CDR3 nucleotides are TGCAGTGCTATTTCCCCTGGGGCCAACGTCCTGACTTTC.

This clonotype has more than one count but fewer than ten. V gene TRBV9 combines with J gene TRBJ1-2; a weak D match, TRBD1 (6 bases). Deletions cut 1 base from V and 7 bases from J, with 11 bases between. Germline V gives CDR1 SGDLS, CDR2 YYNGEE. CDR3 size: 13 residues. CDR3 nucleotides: TGTGCCAGCAGCGTATCAGGGGCAAGTGGCTACACCTTC. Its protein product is CASSVSGASGYTF. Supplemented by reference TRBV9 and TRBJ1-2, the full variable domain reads DSGVTQTPKHLITATGQRVTLRCSPRSGDLSVYWYQQSLDQGLQFLIQYYNGEERAKGNILERFSAQQFPDLHSELNLSSLELGDSALYFCASSVSGASGYTFGSGTRLTVV.

The CDR3 nucleotides are TGCAGTGCTCCCAGCCCCGGGACTAGCGGGAGTGAGCAGTTCTTC. It encodes CSAPSPGTSGSEQFF. J is TRBJ2-1 and V is TRBV20-1, with TRBD2 identical over 14 bases. Germline V gene lookup returns CDR1 DFQATT and CDR2 SNEGSKA (reference sequence). The V segment lost 5 bases and the J segment 9 bases; nucleotides outside the gene matches: 9. The CDR3 runs to 15 residues.

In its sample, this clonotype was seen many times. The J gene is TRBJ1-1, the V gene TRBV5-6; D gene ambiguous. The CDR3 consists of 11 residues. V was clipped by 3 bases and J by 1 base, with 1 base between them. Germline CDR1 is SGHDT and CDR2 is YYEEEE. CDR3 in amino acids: CASSSNTEAFF. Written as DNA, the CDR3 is TGTGCCAGCAGCTCGAACACTGAAGCTTTCTTT.

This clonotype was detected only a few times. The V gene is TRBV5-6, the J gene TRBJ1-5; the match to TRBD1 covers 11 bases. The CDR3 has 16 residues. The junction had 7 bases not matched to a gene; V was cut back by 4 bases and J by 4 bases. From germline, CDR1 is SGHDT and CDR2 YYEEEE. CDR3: CASSPGTGGTNQPQHF. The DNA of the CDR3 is TGTGCCAGCAGCCCGGGGACAGGGGGGACTAATCAGCCCCAGCATTTT.

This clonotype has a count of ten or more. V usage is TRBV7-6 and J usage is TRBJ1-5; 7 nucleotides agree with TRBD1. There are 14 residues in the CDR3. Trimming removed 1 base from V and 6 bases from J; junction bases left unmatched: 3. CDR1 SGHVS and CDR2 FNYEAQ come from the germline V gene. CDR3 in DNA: TGTGCCAGCAGCTTAGGAGACAGGGCTCAGCCCCAGCATTTT. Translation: CASSLGDRAQPQHF.

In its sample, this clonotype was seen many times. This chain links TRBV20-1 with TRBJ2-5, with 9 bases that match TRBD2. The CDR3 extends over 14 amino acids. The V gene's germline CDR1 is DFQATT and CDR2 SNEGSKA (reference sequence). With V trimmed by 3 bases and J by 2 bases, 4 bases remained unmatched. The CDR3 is CSARLAGRQETQYF. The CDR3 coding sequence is TGCAGTGCTAGGCTAGCGGGGAGGCAAGAGACCCAGTACTTC.

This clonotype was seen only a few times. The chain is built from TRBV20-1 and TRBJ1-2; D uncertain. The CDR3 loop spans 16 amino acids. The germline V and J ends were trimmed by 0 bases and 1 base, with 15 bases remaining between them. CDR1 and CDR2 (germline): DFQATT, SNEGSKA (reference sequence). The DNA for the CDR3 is TGCAGTGCTAGAGATGGAAATATGGCCTTTAACTATGGCTACACCTTC. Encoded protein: CSARDGNMAFNYGYTF.

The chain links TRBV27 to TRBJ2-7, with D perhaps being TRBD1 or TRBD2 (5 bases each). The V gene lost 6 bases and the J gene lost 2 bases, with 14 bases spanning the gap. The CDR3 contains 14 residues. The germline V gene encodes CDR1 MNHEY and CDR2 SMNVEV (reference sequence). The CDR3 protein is CASRRGPQPYEQYF. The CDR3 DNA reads TGTGCCAGCAGGAGGGGTCCTCAACCCTACGAGCAGTACTTC.

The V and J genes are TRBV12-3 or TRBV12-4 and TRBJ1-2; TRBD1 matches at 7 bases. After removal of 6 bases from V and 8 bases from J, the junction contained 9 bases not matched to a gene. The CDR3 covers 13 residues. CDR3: CASSFQGVGGYTF. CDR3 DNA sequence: TGTGCCAGCAGCTTCCAGGGGGTTGGAGGCTACACCTTC.